Below, 23 T cell receptor beta chains from the same sample are listed, as sequenced in a study of shared clonotypes between healthy human individuals. TCRdb keeps only in-frame clones here, not all; method: immunoSEQ multiplex PCR. This table has a few million clones, about 94% appearing once. Sequencing input: naive CD4+ T cells sorted from blood. The subset denotes: CD45RA+ positively selected. The receptors shown here come from a man aged 18 to 30 in good health.

The rearrangement links TRBV6-5 to TRBJ1-4; D not certain. The CDR3 length is 13 residues. Germline values: CDR1 MNHEY, CDR2 SVGAGI. Trimming took 2 bases from V and 6 from J, leaving 7 bases between them. In nucleotides, the CDR3 is TGTGCCAGCAGTTACGGGAGGTATGAAAAACTGTTTTTT. This gives the protein CASSYGRYEKLFF.

The gene calls are TRBV4-2 and TRBJ1-1; unclear D gene. Germline V gene sequence: CDR1 LGHNA, CDR2 YNFKEQ. V shed 1 base and J shed 1 base, with 4 bases lying between them. This CDR3 has 13 residues. CDR3 sequence: CASSQARNTEAFF. The DNA of the CDR3 is TGTGCCAGCAGCCAAGCCCGGAACACTGAAGCTTTCTTT.

The rearrangement uses TRBV28 and TRBJ1-2; the D gene is possibly TRBD1 (6 bases). V was cut by 6 bases and J by 0 bases, with 8 bases left in between. The CDR3 contains 13 residues. From germline, CDR1 is MDHEN and CDR2 SYDVKM. The CDR3, as DNA: TGTGCCAGCAGGGGACAATCTAACTATGGCTACACCTTC. Translated, it gives CASRGQSNYGYTF.

For the CDR3, the DNA is TGCGCCAGCAGCTTAAACGGGGGGGCGGAGACCCAGTACTTC. Protein: CASSLNGGAETQYF. The chain employs TRBV5-1 and TRBJ2-5; 8 bases align to TRBD2. Unmatched junction bases numbered 5, after V lost 2 bases and J lost 5 bases. The CDR3 has 14 residues. The V gene's germline CDR1 is SGHRS and CDR2 YFSETQ.

This clone was seen once. J is TRBJ1-2 and V is TRBV18; D not certain. The CDR3 runs to 16 residues. CDR1 and CDR2 from the germline V gene are KGHSH and LQKENI. Trimming cost V 0 bases and J 8 bases, with 19 bases left between them. CDR3 residues: CASSPPGQVPWGGYTF. CDR3 DNA: TGTGCCAGCTCACCACCCGGGCAGGTTCCATGGGGAGGCTACACCTTC. The whole variable domain, remainder taken from reference TRBV18 and TRBJ1-2, is NAGVMQNPRHLVRRRGQEARLRCSPMKGHSHVYWYRQLPEEGLKFMVYLQKENIIDESGMPKERFSAEFPKEGPSILRIQQVVRGDSAAYFCASSPPGQVPWGGYTFGSGTRLTVV.

The rearrangement joins TRBV11-2 to TRBJ1-1; TRBD1 agrees at 7 bases. The germline CDR1 and CDR2 sequences are SGHAT and FQNNGV. The V and J ends lost 6 bases and 4 bases, in that order; junction bases with no gene match: 11. The CDR3 covers 15 residues. DNA of the CDR3: TGTGCCAGCAGACCCCCGACAGGGCCGGGCACTGAAGCTTTCTTT. This codes for CASRPPTGPGTEAFF.

This chain joins TRBV5-4 and TRBJ2-5; D might be TRBD2 (5 bases). This CDR3 has 14 amino acids. V shed 2 bases and J shed 0 bases, with 8 bases lying between them. Germline V lookup: CDR1 SGHNT, CDR2 YYREEE (reference sequence). The CDR3 nucleotides are TGTGCCAGCAGCTTCGACTATTACCAAGAGACCCAGTACTTC. Translation: CASSFDYYQETQYF.

The genes are TRBV19 and TRBJ2-4; TRBD2 aligns across 13 bases. Germline values: CDR1 LNHDA, CDR2 SQIVND (reference sequence). V lost 4 bases and J lost 0; bases outside the gene matches: 9. The CDR3 runs to 19 residues. The CDR3 is CASSKTGTSGKLAKNIQYF. The CDR3 DNA reads as TGTGCCAGTAGTAAGACCGGGACTAGCGGGAAACTAGCCAAAAACATTCAGTACTTC. Filled out from reference TRBV19 and TRBJ2-4, the complete variable domain reads DGGITQSPKYLFRKEGQNVTLSCEQNLNHDAMYWYRQDPGQGLRLIYYSQIVNDFQKGDIAEGYSVSREKKESFPLTVTSAQKNPTAFYLCASSKTGTSGKLAKNIQYFGAGTRLSVL.

The gene calls are TRBV15 and TRBJ2-3; the D call may be TRBD1 or TRBD2 (5 bases each). This CDR3 has 16 amino acids. The V gene lost 1 base and the J gene lost 2 bases, with 13 bases spanning the gap. CDR1 and CDR2 (germline): LNHNV, YYDKDF (reference sequence). The CDR3 spells CATSRVGTRVTDTQYF. Here the CDR3 DNA reads TGTGCCACCAGCAGAGTGGGGACGCGAGTCACAGATACGCAGTATTTT. Based on the CDR3 plus reference TRBV15 and TRBJ2-3, the full variable domain is DAMVIQNPRYQVTQFGKPVTLSCSQTLNHNVMYWYQQKSSQAPKLLFHYYDKDFNNEADTPDNFQSRRPNTSFCFLDIRSPGLGDTAMYLCATSRVGTRVTDTQYFGPGTRLTVL.

V and J are TRBV19 and TRBJ2-7; TRBD1 matches at 9 bases. There are 17 residues in the CDR3. The germline V gene has CDR1 LNHDA and CDR2 SQIVND (reference sequence). V shed 5 bases and J 3 bases; nucleotides not matched to a gene: 14. The CDR3 bases are TGTGCCAGTAGTGCTACAAGAGGGGGGACAGGGCGCTACGAGCAGTACTTC. It specifies CASSATRGGTGRYEQYF.

This chain joins TRBV18 and TRBJ1-2; D is possibly TRBD1 (5 bases). CDR1 KGHSH and CDR2 LQKENI come from the germline V gene. The V end lost 3 bases, the J end lost 4 bases, and 18 bases lay between the germline ends. The CDR3 consists of 16 residues. CDR3 protein: CASSPQGQTSSYGYTF. The CDR3 nucleotides read TGTGCCAGCTCACCCCAGGGTCAGACTTCTAGCTATGGCTACACCTTC.

With regard to this clone: An end of the junction does not agree with germline; a read error may underlie this. The rearrangement uses TRBV10-3 and TRBJ2-7; 7 bases are shared with TRBD1. This CDR3 region has 14 residues. CDR1 and CDR2 from the germline V gene are ENHRY and SYGVKD. The chain's CDR3 is CATSWYRDSYEQYF. CDR3 in DNA: TGTGCCACCAGTTGGTACAGGGACAGCTACGAGCAGTACTTC.

This chain links TRBV19 with TRBJ1-2, with 8 bases that match TRBD1. The junction had 6 bases not matched to a gene; V was cut back by 5 bases and J by 4 bases. Germline-derived CDR1 and CDR2 are LNHDA and SQIVND (reference sequence). This CDR3 is 14 amino acids long. This CDR3 reads CASSADRVLYGYTF. As DNA, the CDR3 is TGTGCCAGTAGTGCGGACAGGGTGCTCTATGGCTACACCTTC.

The rearrangement links TRBV2 to TRBJ2-7, with TRBD1 identical over 8 bases. This CDR3 region has 13 residues. From germline, CDR1 is SNHLY and CDR2 FYNNEI. With 7 bases clipped from V and 6 bases from J, the junction kept 8 bases outside the gene matches. CDR3 protein: CASTLDRGGEQYF. CDR3 in DNA: TGTGCCAGCACCTTAGACAGGGGCGGCGAGCAGTACTTC.

The chain recombines TRBV13 with TRBJ2-3, with D possibly matching TRBD1 (6 bases). The CDR3 spans 13 residues. Germline V lookup: CDR1 PRHDT, CDR2 FYEKMQ (reference sequence). Trimming left V 3 bases short and J 3 bases short, with 7 bases between. The chain's CDR3 is CASSFQGTDTQYF. The CDR3 nucleotides are TGTGCCAGCAGCTTCCAGGGGACAGATACGCAGTATTTT.

In this sample, this clone turned up once. For the CDR3, the DNA is TGTGCCAGCTCACCACCGGGTCCCGTTGGCTACAATGAGCAGTTCTTC. As protein: CASSPPGPVGYNEQFF. The rearrangement links TRBV18 to TRBJ2-1; no reliable D call. There are 16 residues in the CDR3. The germline V gene has CDR1 KGHSH and CDR2 LQKENI. The V end lost 0 bases, the J end lost 3 bases, and 12 bases lay between the germline ends.

The gene calls are TRBV27 and TRBJ2-5; TRBD2 agrees at 11 bases. The CDR3 loop spans 16 amino acids. After removal of 6 bases from V and 2 bases from J, the junction contained 8 bases not matched to a gene. Germline V gene lookup returns CDR1 MNHEY and CDR2 SMNVEV (reference sequence). This chain's CDR3 is CASSSRLAGWQETQYF. In DNA, the CDR3 is TGTGCCAGCAGCTCGAGACTAGCGGGATGGCAAGAGACCCAGTACTTC.

The V gene is TRBV10-1, the J gene TRBJ2-3; D possibly corresponds to TRBD2 (6 bases). The CDR3 has 15 residues. Germline loops: CDR1 WNHNN, CDR2 SYGVQD (reference sequence). V was pared by 2 bases and J by 4 bases, with 13 bases between. CDR3 in amino acids: CASSEDTGEPDTQYF. In DNA form, the CDR3 reads TGCGCCAGCAGTGAGGACACGGGAGAACCAGATACGCAGTATTTT.

V gene TRBV10-1 combines with J gene TRBJ2-3; TRBD1 might be the D (6 bases). The CDR3 runs 16 residues. Between the trimmed V and J ends, which lost 7 bases and 6 bases, there was a span of 23 bases. The germline V gene encodes CDR1 WNHNN and CDR2 SYGVQD (reference sequence). The CDR3 region has the DNA TGCGCCAGCACCGAGGGACATCGGGTAGGGTTGGATACGCAGTATTTT. Protein sequence: CASTEGHRVGLDTQYF.

The rearrangement joins TRBV6-1 to TRBJ2-7; D might be TRBD2 (5 bases). This CDR3 has 17 residues. Trimming shortened V by 1 base and J by 0 bases, and 16 bases separated the two germline ends. Germline V CDR1 and CDR2: MNHNS, SASEGT. DNA for the CDR3: TGTGCCAGCAGTGAAGTATCGGGGAGTTTTTACTCCTACGAGCAGTACTTC. This translates into CASSEVSGSFYSYEQYF.

This rearrangement joins TRBV11-2 to TRBJ2-1; 12 nucleotides line up with TRBD2. The junction had 6 bases not matched to a gene; V was cut back by 3 bases and J by 6 bases. Germline V gives CDR1 SGHAT, CDR2 FQNNGV. The CDR3 spans 16 residues. The CDR3 nucleotides read TGTGCCAGCAGCTTGTCCCTAGCGGGGGGGAGCAATGAGCAGTTCTTC. Its protein product is CASSLSLAGGSNEQFF.

The rearrangement links TRBV10-1 to TRBJ2-5; a weak D match, TRBD1 (6 bases). V was clipped by 3 bases and J by 4 bases, with 9 bases between them. Germline CDR1 and CDR2: WNHNN and SYGVQD (reference sequence). The CDR3 length is 13 residues. This CDR3 is CASSDGGRETQYF. CDR3 in DNA: TGCGCCAGCAGTGATGGGGGCCGAGAGACCCAGTACTTC.

This chain uses TRBV20-1 with TRBJ2-7; D perhaps matches TRBD2 (6 bases). Germline loops: CDR1 DFQATT, CDR2 SNEGSKA (reference sequence). CDR3 size: 10 residues. Trimming shortened V by 6 bases and J by 7 bases, and 10 bases separated the two germline ends. The CDR3 sequence: CSAAGREQYF. DNA for the CDR3: TGCAGTGCCGCGGGGCGGGAGCAGTACTTC.